The sequence of this T cell receptor beta chain was determined in a study of T cells after posttransplantation cyclophosphamide. Study-wide results and limits: Skin or GI-infiltrating T cells shared few TRB sequences with blood. Donor CD8+ memory clones often dominated recipient blood repertoires at later times. TRB clonality was highly associated with recipient CMV seropositivity and reactivation.

This clone was observed a few times. Its cognate antigen is unknown. Here immunoSEQ multiplex PCR was the method, and the copy in TCRdb shows in-frame clones only, minus some. The sample holds approximately 5,000 clones; around 66% are singletons and the top ten take approximately 16%. On the day of bone marrow donation, the related graft donor provided peripheral blood. The germline V gene has CDR1 KGHSY and CDR2 FQNENV. Deletions cut 2 bases from V and 3 bases from J, with 22 bases between. The length of the CDR3 is 18 residues. This clonotype was obtained from a woman aged 60-75 years in good health, CMV-negative, and a related stem cell transplant donor. The chain combines TRBV16 with TRBJ1-2; tentative D call: TRBD1 (5 bases). The sequenced material came from memory CD8+ T cells sorted from blood. The CDR3 here is CASSQNLRLQETDYGYTF. In nucleotides, the CDR3 is TGTGCCAGCAGCCAAAATCTACGTTTACAGGAAACGGACTATGGCTACACCTTC.